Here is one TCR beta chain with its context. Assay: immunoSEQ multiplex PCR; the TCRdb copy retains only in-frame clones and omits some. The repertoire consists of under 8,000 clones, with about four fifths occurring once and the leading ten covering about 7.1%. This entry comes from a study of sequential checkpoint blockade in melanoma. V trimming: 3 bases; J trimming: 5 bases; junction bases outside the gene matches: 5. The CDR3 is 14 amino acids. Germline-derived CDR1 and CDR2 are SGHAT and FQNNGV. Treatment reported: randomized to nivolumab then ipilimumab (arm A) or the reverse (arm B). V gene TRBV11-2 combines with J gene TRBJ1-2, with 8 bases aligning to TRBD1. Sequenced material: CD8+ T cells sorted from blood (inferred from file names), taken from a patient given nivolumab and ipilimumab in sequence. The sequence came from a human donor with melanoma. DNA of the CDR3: TGTGCCAGCAGCTTGCTGGGACAGGAATATGGCTACACCTTC. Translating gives CASSLLGQEYGYTF.